These T cell receptor beta chains were read from a single sample in a study of OX40 agonist ivuxolimab in advanced cancers. This table comes from immunoSEQ multiplex PCR, and its TCRdb copy is limited to in-frame clones, with some not included. The data show 35,000 to 45,000 clones, around 86% seen once. Specimen: CD4+ or CD8+ T cells sorted from blood, collected in a trial of the OX40 agonist ivuxolimab. These receptors were obtained from an adult with an advanced solid tumor such as melanoma, head and neck, liver or kidney cancer. CDR3s include the opening cysteine and the closing phenylalanine or tryptophan. D genes are given only for firm matches. Clone sizes are given selectively: once, few, many, or a class where the clone is expanded.

d_gene | abundance | j_gene | len | v_gene | CDR3aa | CDR3nt
- | few | TRBJ2-2 | 16 | TRBV18 | CASSRGQSAGTGELFF | TGTGCCAGCTCACGCGGACAATCCGCGGGCACCGGGGAGCTGTTTTTT
- | - | TRBJ1-4 | 15 | TRBV6-5 | CASKTATPGNEKLFF | TGTGCCAGTAAAACAGCCACGCCTGGAAATGAAAAACTGTTTTTT
TRBD1 | - | TRBJ2-3 | 14 | TRBV29-1 | CSVEGPGGVHTQYF | TGCAGCGTTGAAGGGCCAGGGGGCGTCCATACGCAGTATTTT
TRBD2 | - | TRBJ2-5 | 16 | TRBV19 | CASSIRAGGRGETQYF | TGTGCCAGTAGTATCCGGGCGGGGGGCCGAGGAGAGACCCAGTACTTC
TRBD1 | - | TRBJ2-7 | 13 | TRBV18 | CASSPGTGDEQYF | TGTGCCAGCTCACCCGGGACAGGGGACGAGCAGTACTTC
TRBD1 | - | TRBJ2-5 | 14 | TRBV7-3 | CASSSGQYQETQYF | TGTGCCAGCAGCTCGGGACAGTACCAAGAGACCCAGTACTTC
TRBD2 | - | TRBJ2-3 | 13 | TRBV11-3 | CASSTGLADTQYF | TGTGCCAGCAGCACCGGACTAGCGGATACGCAGTATTTT
TRBD2 | - | TRBJ2-7 | 13 | TRBV28 | CASTRPGGYEQYF | TGTGCCAGCACTCGACCGGGAGGGTACGAGCAGTACTTC
TRBD1 | - | TRBJ1-1 | 15 | TRBV4-2 | CASSQEQGAYTEAFF | TGTGCCAGCAGCCAAGAACAGGGGGCTTACACTGAAGCTTTCTTT
- | few | TRBJ1-2 | 13 | TRBV7-2 | CASSLIQDSFYTF | TGTGCCAGCAGCTTAATCCAGGATTCGTTCTACACCTTC
- | - | TRBJ2-2 | 15 | TRBV2 | CASTGGRGRTGELFF | TGTGCCAGCACCGGTGGGAGGGGGCGAACCGGGGAGCTGTTTTTT
- | - | TRBJ2-3 | 13 | TRBV19 | CASKEQGADTQYF | TGTGCCAGTAAGGAACAGGGAGCAGATACGCAGTATTTT
- | - | TRBJ2-3 | 12 | TRBV19 | CASSKRADTQYF | TGTGCCAGTAGTAAGCGGGCGGATACGCAGTATTTT
TRBD2 | - | TRBJ2-1 | 15 | TRBV18 | CASSLGLAGWNEQFF | TGTGCCAGCTCGCTTGGACTAGCGGGGTGGAATGAGCAGTTCTTC
- | - | TRBJ1-1 | 11 | TRBV6-5 | CASSQGTEAFF | TGTGCCAGCAGTCAGGGCACTGAAGCTTTCTTT
- | - | TRBJ2-2 | 15 | TRBV19 | CASSIEIPNTGELFF | TGTGCCAGTAGTATAGAAATCCCGAACACCGGGGAGCTGTTTTTT
- | - | TRBJ1-4 | 14 | TRBV5-4 | CASSQDSLGEKLFF | TGTGCCAGCAGCCAGGACAGCTTAGGGGAAAAACTGTTTTTT
- | - | TRBJ1-6 | 14 | TRBV11-2 | CASSLDGFRSPLHF | TGTGCCAGCAGCTTAGACGGCTTCAGGTCACCCCTCCACTTT
- | - | TRBJ2-2 | 15 | TRBV7-2 | CASTPVGGNTGELFF | TGTGCCAGCACTCCTGTCGGGGGTAACACCGGGGAGCTGTTTTTT
- | - | TRBJ1-5 | 17 | TRBV18 | CASSLAWGESSNQPQHF | TGTGCCAGCTCCCTCGCCTGGGGGGAGTCAAGCAATCAGCCCCAGCATTTT
- | once | TRBJ1-2 | 12 | TRBV6-5 | CASRGEFYGYTF | TGTGCCAGCCGGGGGGAATTCTATGGCTACACCTTC
TRBD1 | once | TRBJ2-4 | 14 | TRBV9 | CASSAGQGPDIQYF | TGTGCCAGCAGCGCAGGACAGGGTCCCGACATTCAGTACTTC
TRBD2 | - | TRBJ2-7 | 15 | TRBV11-2 | CASTKTSGGSYEQYF | TGTGCCAGCACCAAGACTAGCGGGGGATCCTACGAGCAGTACTTC
- | - | TRBJ2-7 | 15 | TRBV14 | CASSQQRQAFYEQYF | TGTGCCAGCAGCCAACAACGACAGGCTTTCTACGAGCAGTACTTC
- | - | TRBJ2-1 | 13 | TRBV6-4 | CASSPQASDEQFF | TGTGCCAGCAGCCCCCAAGCTTCGGATGAGCAGTTCTTC
TRBD2 | - | TRBJ2-7 | 15 | TRBV28 | CASSFTGLASYEQYF | TGTGCCAGCAGTTTTACGGGACTAGCATCCTACGAGCAGTACTTC
- | - | TRBJ2-2 | 14 | TRBV5-1 | CASSLVGNTGELFF | TGCGCCAGCAGCTTGGTGGGGAACACCGGGGAGCTGTTTTTT